These 27 T cell receptor beta chains were all obtained from the same sample, sequenced in a study of CD8+CD57+ T cells in acquired aplastic anemia. Profiles of TCR beta VDJ and CDR3 were generated from a genomic DNA template. TCRdb reprocessed the reads with MiXCR, giving one entry per CDR3 protein. Found here are around 200,000 distinct CDR3 sequences, about half of them singletons; the top ten hold just under 20%. Those patients picked for sequencing had displayed CD8+CD57+ cell expansion on flow cytometry. Material: sorted CD4+, CD8+, or CD8+CD57+ T cells (not recorded which) from PBMCs. The receptors derive from a human donor with aplastic anemia.

V is TRBV7-3 and J is TRBJ1-6; D might be TRBD1 (5 bases). V lost 3 bases and J 7 bases, leaving 13 bases between the germline ends. Germline CDR1 and CDR2: SGHTA and FQGTGA. The CDR3 covers 15 residues. The CDR3 is CASSLAGTENSPLHF. CDR3 DNA: TGTGCCAGCAGCTTGGCAGGGACGGAGAATTCACCCCTCCACTTT.

The chain is built from TRBV7-9 and TRBJ2-7; D gene unclear. This CDR3 is built from 13 residues. CDR1 is SEHNR, CDR2 FQNEAQ, per germline (reference sequence). Trimming cost V 5 bases and J 6 bases, with 14 bases left between them. For the CDR3, the DNA is TGTGCCAGCAGCCCTGGGGTGAATCTCGAGCAGTACTTC. Translating gives CASSPGVNLEQYF.

This clonotype was counted many times. The V gene is TRBV30, the J gene TRBJ1-4; D remains unclear. This CDR3 has 11 residues. V was shortened by 7 bases and J by 7 bases, with 10 bases between the two germline ends. Germline CDR1 is GTSNPN and CDR2 is SVGIG (reference sequence). The CDR3 region is CALPVGEKLFF. In DNA form, the CDR3 reads TGTGCCTTACCGGTGGGTGAAAAACTGTTTTTT.

This clonotype was detected ten times or more. This rearrangement joins TRBV7-3 to TRBJ2-4, with 10 bases matching TRBD1. The germline CDR1 and CDR2 sequences are SGHTA and FQGTGA. The CDR3 is 14 residues long. The V and J ends lost 5 bases and 9 bases, in that order; junction bases with no gene match: 7. The CDR3 loop reads CASSQTGGSAIQYF. The CDR3 DNA reads TGTGCCAGCAGCCAGACAGGGGGCTCGGCCATTCAGTACTTC.

This chain joins TRBV2 and TRBJ1-1; no clear D. CDR1 and CDR2 (germline): SNHLY, FYNNEI. V lost 4 bases to trimming and J lost 4 bases, with 19 bases between them. CDR3 length: 16 residues. The CDR3 DNA reads as TGTGCCAGCAGTGCTCCGGCGGAGGGTAGGATCACTGAAGCTTTCTTT. It translates to CASSAPAEGRITEAFF.

The V and J genes are TRBV5-8 and TRBJ2-5; D unresolved. V lost 4 bases and J lost 1, with 14 bases in between. The germline CDR1 and CDR2 sequences are SGHTS and YDEGEE. There are 15 residues in the CDR3. The CDR3 region has the DNA TGTGCCAGCAGCCAGGACCTCCTCCCCCAAGAGACCCAGTACTTC. This codes for CASSQDLLPQETQYF.

V usage is TRBV15 and J usage is TRBJ1-5, with unresolved D. This CDR3 is built from 13 residues. V was trimmed by 4 bases and J by 4 bases, leaving 8 bases between them. Germline CDR1 reads LNHNV; CDR2 reads YYDKDF (reference sequence). The CDR3 coding sequence is TGTGCCACCAGCAACCGGGGTAATCAGCCCCAGCATTTT. Translated, it gives CATSNRGNQPQHF.

This chain connects TRBV7-2 to TRBJ1-6, with D uncertain. The CDR3 is 15 residues long. V lost 4 bases and J 7 bases, leaving 14 bases between the germline ends. Germline-derived CDR1 and CDR2 are SGHTA and FQGNSA. CDR3 protein: CASSSLRAQNSPLHF. The CDR3 DNA follows: TGTGCCAGCAGCTCCCTCCGGGCTCAGAATTCACCCCTCCACTTT.

This clonotype occurred many times. The genes are TRBV5-8 and TRBJ1-2, with a tentative D call TRBD1 (6 bases). V was pared by 4 bases and J by 5 bases, with 15 bases between. The V gene's germline CDR1 is SGHTS and CDR2 YDEGEE. The CDR3 totals 14 residues. The CDR3 sequence: CASSPTGAGYGYTF. For the CDR3, the DNA is TGTGCCAGCAGCCCCACGGGGGCAGGGTATGGCTACACCTTC.

V is TRBV24-1 and J is TRBJ2-3, with TRBD2 matching over 7 bases. CDR3 length: 14 amino acids. V lost 7 bases, J lost 0 bases, and 3 bases stayed unmatched. Germline V CDR1 and CDR2: KGHDR, SFDVKD. The CDR3 coding sequence is TGTGCCACCAGAGGGAGGGGTAGCACAGATACGCAGTATTTT. Residues: CATRGRGSTDTQYF.

This chain connects TRBV25-1 to TRBJ1-2, with TRBD1 matching 8 bases. CDR3 length equals 14 residues. V dropped 1 base and J dropped 6; count of bases not matched to a gene: 4. Germline CDR1 reads MGHDK; CDR2 reads SYGVNS. CDR3 bases: TGTGCCAGCAGTGAATGGACAGGGACGAATGGCTACACCTTC. Protein product: CASSEWTGTNGYTF.

The V call is TRBV20-1, the J call TRBJ2-5, with 12 bases identical to TRBD1. V shed 5 bases and J 7 bases; nucleotides not matched to a gene: 8. The germline V gene has CDR1 DFQATT and CDR2 SNEGSKA (reference sequence). This CDR3 comprises 14 residues. The CDR3 DNA reads as TGCAGTGCTGGGGACAGGGGGCGAGGGGCGACCCAGTACTTC. It codes for CSAGDRGRGATQYF.

This chain links TRBV3-2 with TRBJ2-6. TRBV3-2 is shown as a pseudogene. This CDR3 spans 16 amino acids. The CDR3 spells CASSQDQTSGANVLTF. CDR3 nucleotide sequence: TGCGCCAGCAGCCAAGATCAGACGTCTGGGGCCAACGTCCTGACTTTC.

As for this clonotype: The CDR3 carries no conserved terminal phenylalanine or tryptophan, so it likely arises from a read error. The gene calls are TRBV7-9 and TRBJ1-1; the match to TRBD1 covers 10 bases. Germline CDR1 reads SEHNR; CDR2 reads FQNEAQ (reference sequence). V lost 6 bases and J lost 3; bases outside the gene matches: 7. CDR3 length equals 15 residues. The CDR3 loop reads CASSRETGGYTEAFL. The CDR3 region has the DNA TGTGCCAGCAGTCGGGAGACAGGGGGCTACACTGAAGCTTTCCTT.

J is TRBJ2-1 and V is TRBV19; TRBD1 agrees at 10 bases. V was clipped by 3 bases and J by 8 bases; unmatched bases: 7. The germline gives CDR1 LNHDA, CDR2 SQIVND (reference sequence). CDR3 length: 15 residues. In DNA form, the CDR3 reads TGTGCCAGTAGTATTGAGGGGACAGGGGCCTATGAGCAGTTCTTC. Amino acid sequence: CASSIEGTGAYEQFF.

In its sample, this clonotype was seen many times. The rearrangement links TRBV11-2 to TRBJ1-4, with a tentative D call TRBD1 (6 bases). Deletions cut 1 base from V and 8 bases from J, with 14 bases between. Germline CDR1 reads SGHAT; CDR2 reads FQNNGV. The CDR3 runs 15 residues. The CDR3, as DNA: TGTGCCAGCAGCTTAGCAGGGGCAAGAGGGGAAAAACTGTTTTTT. Translated, it gives CASSLAGARGEKLFF.

J is TRBJ2-7 and V is TRBV19, with 7 bases aligning to TRBD2. The CDR3 has 11 amino acids. CDR1 is LNHDA, CDR2 SQIVND, per germline (reference sequence). Germline trimming cut 9 bases from V and 11 bases from J; bases unmatched to any gene: 10. Written as DNA, the CDR3 is TGTGCCAGCAGCTTCGGGGGGTTCGAGTACTTC. Translated: CASSFGGFEYF. Looking up the rest from reference TRBV19 and TRBJ2-7 gives the full variable domain: DGGITQSPKYLFRKEGQNVTLSCEQNLNHDAMYWYRQDPGQGLRLIYYSQIVNDFQKGDIAEGYSVSREKKESFPLTVTSAQKNPTAFYLCASSFGGFEYFGPGTRLTVT.

This clonotype has ten or more counts. Written as DNA, the CDR3 is TGCGCCAGCAGCTTACGGCCCTCCTCTGGGGCCAACGTCCTGACTTTC. It specifies CASSLRPSSGANVLTF. The rearrangement links TRBV5-1 to TRBJ2-6; D is undetermined. The CDR3 sequence is 16 residues long. Germline V gene lookup returns CDR1 SGHRS and CDR2 YFSETQ. Deletions cut 2 bases from V and 0 bases from J, with 9 bases between.

The chain recombines TRBV10-2 with TRBJ2-5; TRBD2 matches at 7 bases. V gave up 4 bases and J gave up 4 bases; unmatched junction bases: 15. The CDR3 contains 17 residues. Germline V CDR1 and CDR2: WSHSY, SAAADI. CDR3 sequence reads: CASSGPTSRVAGETQYF. CDR3 in DNA: TGCGCCAGCAGTGGGCCTACCAGCAGAGTAGCGGGAGAGACCCAGTACTTC.

This clonotype was counted ten times or more. The chain uses TRBV6-5 and TRBJ1-2; 11 bases line up with TRBD1. Germline lookup yields CDR1 MNHEY and CDR2 SVGAGI. J gave up 8 bases and V 6 bases, and 17 bases lay outside the gene matches. This CDR3 is built from 17 residues. The CDR3 here is CASSSRTGGVYPYGYTF. Here the CDR3 DNA reads TGTGCCAGCAGCTCCAGGACAGGGGGCGTATATCCCTACGGCTACACCTTC.

In nucleotides, the CDR3 is TGCGCCAGCAGCCGGGAAGGGGGGGACTATGGCTACACCTTC. It encodes CASSREGGDYGYTF. The chain has TRBV5-1 and TRBJ1-2; a weak D match, TRBD1 (6 bases). V lost 4 bases, J lost 3 bases, and 13 bases lay in between. This CDR3 is built from 14 residues. Germline lookup yields CDR1 SGHRS and CDR2 YFSETQ.

With respect to this clonotype: This may be a read error, as it is one base from a much larger clone. This chain links TRBV5-1 with TRBJ2-1, with D tentatively TRBD2 (5 bases). The CDR3 has 13 residues. Per the germline V gene, CDR1 is SGHRS and CDR2 is YFSETQ. The CDR3 region is CASSLGSGDGQFF. Written as DNA, the CDR3 is TGTGCCAGCAGCTTGGGATCCGGGGATGGGCAGTTCTTC.

Note on this clonotype: The junction differs from germline at one of its ends, possibly a read error. The chain recombines TRBV4-3 with TRBJ2-2; D possibly corresponds to TRBD2 (6 bases). This CDR3 spans 14 amino acids. Germline assignment: CDR1 LGHNA and CDR2 YSLEER. The CDR3 reads CASSLGREAGGLFF. The CDR3 DNA reads as TGCGCCAGCAGCTTGGGCAGGGAGGCCGGGGGGCTGTTTTTT.

This clonotype was seen more than once but under ten times. The chain employs TRBV5-4 and TRBJ1-1; a weak D match, TRBD1 (5 bases). The CDR3 loop spans 15 amino acids. Germline CDR1 is SGHNT and CDR2 is YYREEE (reference sequence). Trimming took off 5 bases at V and 3 bases at J, with 17 bases between the two ends. DNA for the CDR3: TGTGCCAGCAGACCCGGGGCAAGGTCCTACACTGAAGCTTTCTTT. This gives the protein CASRPGARSYTEAFF.

Note on this clonotype: An end of the junction does not agree with germline; a read error may underlie this. The rearrangement links TRBV5-1 to TRBJ1-5, with D perhaps matching TRBD1 (6 bases). This CDR3 region has 15 residues. CDR1 and CDR2 (germline): SGHRS, YFSETQ. In DNA form, the CDR3 reads TGTGCCAGCAGCCTGGGACACTTAAGCAATCAGCCCCAGCATTTT. Translating gives CASSLGHLSNQPQHF.

The chain employs TRBV19 and TRBJ1-5, with D perhaps TRBD1 (6 bases). Germline values: CDR1 LNHDA, CDR2 SQIVND (reference sequence). This CDR3 spans 15 amino acids. Between the trimmed V and J ends, which lost 6 bases and 4 bases, there was a span of 16 bases. CDR3 in amino acids: CASSLGRDTNQPQHF. CDR3 in DNA: TGTGCCAGTAGCCTTGGCCGGGACACAAATCAGCCCCAGCATTTT.

As concerns this clonotype: One end of the junction fails to match germline, which may point to a read error. This chain uses TRBV7-7 with TRBJ2-5; weak D call: TRBD1 (6 bases). The DNA end is a closer match to TRBJ2-1, so the J assignment may be wrong. This CDR3 has 13 residues. Germline CDR1 SSHAT, CDR2 FNYEAQ (reference sequence). The CDR3, as DNA: TGTGCTAGCAGCACACAGGGTTCCAATGAGCAGTTCTTC. It translates to CASSTQGSNEQFF.